A single sample is the source of the 26 T cell receptor beta chains below, sequenced in a study of shared clonotypes between healthy human individuals. The naive CD8 fraction comprised CD45RO-negative cells positively selected for CCR7 and excluded terminally differentiated effector memory CD45RA+ cells. TCRdb keeps only in-frame clones here, not all; method: immunoSEQ multiplex PCR. Among about 580,000 clones listed, roughly 98% were seen once. The specimen sequenced was naive CD8+ T cells sorted from blood. These TCRs come from a man younger than 45 in good health.

This clone was observed a single time. The rearrangement links TRBV7-6 to TRBJ2-3, with 7 positions matching TRBD2. The germline V gene encodes CDR1 SGHVS and CDR2 FNYEAQ. The V and J ends lost 1 base and 2 bases, in that order; junction bases with no gene match: 3. The CDR3 is 15 residues long. CDR3 nucleotides: TGTGCCAGCAGCTTAGGGGAGGGATACACAGATACGCAGTATTTT. Protein product: CASSLGEGYTDTQYF.

This chain uses TRBV9 with TRBJ2-1; D not resolved. This CDR3 region has 16 residues. Germline-derived CDR1 and CDR2 are SGDLS and YYNGEE. The V and J ends lost 4 bases and 2 bases respectively, with 16 bases between them. The CDR3 coding sequence is TGTGCCAGCAGCCCCGGTCGGGCGTCGGCCTACAATGAGCAGTTCTTC. Translated, it gives CASSPGRASAYNEQFF. Complete variable domain (other parts from reference TRBV9 and TRBJ2-1): DSGVTQTPKHLITATGQRVTLRCSPRSGDLSVYWYQQSLDQGLQFLIQYYNGEERAKGNILERFSAQQFPDLHSELNLSSLELGDSALYFCASSPGRASAYNEQFFGPGTRLTVL.

The CDR3 bases are TGCGCCAGCAGTACAGGGGCGCGTCACGGGGAGCTGTTTTTT. Translated: CASSTGARHGELFF. The rearrangement joins TRBV10-2 to TRBJ2-2, with 7 bases fitting TRBD1. Trimming removed 5 bases from V and 7 bases from J; junction bases left unmatched: 7. This CDR3 has 14 amino acids. Germline V gene sequence: CDR1 WSHSY, CDR2 SAAADI.

CDR3 DNA: TGTGCCAGCAGCCACTCCCCGGGGGTGGGGAACACTGAAGCTTTCTTT. This encodes CASSHSPGVGNTEAFF. The chain has TRBV11-2 and TRBJ1-1, with a tentative D call TRBD1 (5 bases). The CDR3 length is 16 residues. The ends were cut back, 5 bases at V and 1 base at J, with 17 bases in the middle. CDR1 is SGHAT and CDR2 is FQNNGV in the germline V gene.

The chain carries TRBV5-8 and TRBJ2-7, with 15 bases identical to TRBD2. The CDR3 spans 15 residues. CDR1 and CDR2 (germline): SGHTS, YDEGEE. Unmatched junction bases numbered 4, after V lost 4 bases and J lost 5 bases. The chain's CDR3 is CASSAGLAGGNEQYF. DNA of the CDR3: TGTGCCAGCAGCGCGGGACTAGCGGGAGGAAACGAGCAGTACTTC.

The V gene is TRBV11-2, the J gene TRBJ2-1, with D perhaps TRBD1 or TRBD2 (5 bases each). V dropped 2 bases and J dropped 4 bases, with 15 bases sitting between them. The V gene's germline CDR1 is SGHAT and CDR2 FQNNGV. CDR3 length: 16 amino acids. DNA for the CDR3: TGTGCCAGCAGCTTAAAAGCCGGGACCTCGTACAATGAGCAGTTCTTC. It yields the protein CASSLKAGTSYNEQFF. Filled out from reference TRBV11-2 and TRBJ2-1, the complete variable domain reads EAGVAQSPRYKIIEKRQSVAFWCNPISGHATLYWYQQILGQGPKLLIQFQNNGVVDDSQLPKDRFSAERLKGVDSTLKIQPAKLEDSAVYLCASSLKAGTSYNEQFFGPGTRLTVL.

The V and J genes are TRBV7-9 and TRBJ2-1; maybe TRBD1 (6 bases). V dropped 2 bases and J dropped 8 bases, with 13 bases sitting between them. This CDR3 has 14 residues. The V gene's germline CDR1 is SEHNR and CDR2 FQNEAQ (reference sequence). The CDR3 sequence is CASSLQGRGDEQFF. Here the CDR3 DNA reads TGTGCCAGCAGCTTACAGGGGCGAGGCGATGAGCAGTTCTTC.

The genes are TRBV27 and TRBJ2-3; 10 nucleotides align to TRBD1. With V trimmed by 6 bases and J by 4 bases, 7 bases remained unmatched. Germline CDR1 reads MNHEY; CDR2 reads SMNVEV (reference sequence). This CDR3 region has 15 residues. As DNA, the CDR3 is TGTGCCAGCAGCACCGGGACAGGGGTCCCAGATACGCAGTATTTT. Amino acids: CASSTGTGVPDTQYF.

The chain carries TRBV7-9 and TRBJ2-1; a possible D gene is TRBD1 (5 bases). CDR3 length: 12 residues. Trimming cost V 5 bases and J 6 bases, with 8 bases left between them. Looked up from germline, CDR1 is SEHNR and CDR2 is FQNEAQ (reference sequence). The CDR3 is CASSTTANEQFF. CDR3 DNA: TGTGCCAGCAGCACGACAGCCAATGAGCAGTTCTTC.

The chain links TRBV4-3 to TRBJ1-1; D call uncertain. CDR1 LGHNA and CDR2 YSLEER come from the germline V gene. Trimming removed 0 bases from V and 1 base from J, with 6 bases in between. The CDR3 runs 14 residues. CDR3 coding DNA: TGCGCCAGCAGCCAAGATCGGGGGAACACTGAAGCTTTCTTT. The encoded protein is CASSQDRGNTEAFF.

J is TRBJ2-7 and V is TRBV9; TRBD2 matches at 8 bases. CDR1 is SGDLS and CDR2 is YYNGEE in the germline V gene. This CDR3 is built from 17 residues. With 4 bases clipped from V and 6 bases from J, the junction kept 18 bases outside the gene matches. DNA for the CDR3: TGTGCCAGCAGCCACCCGGGGGGGGCTCCCCGGTCGGGCGAGCAGTACTTC. Residues: CASSHPGGAPRSGEQYF.

The J gene is TRBJ2-3, the V gene TRBV9; 12 nucleotides line up with TRBD1. The germline CDR1 and CDR2 sequences are SGDLS and YYNGEE. J gave up 4 bases and V 0 bases, and 9 bases lay outside the gene matches. The CDR3 has 18 residues. As DNA, the CDR3 is TGTGCCAGCAGCGTAGGATCGGAGTGGGACAGGGGGCCAGATACGCAGTATTTT. Residues: CASSVGSEWDRGPDTQYF.

The rearrangement uses TRBV30 and TRBJ2-7, with D perhaps being TRBD1 or TRBD2 (5 bases each). Trimming cost V 0 bases and J 6 bases, with 9 bases left between them. The CDR3 spans 12 residues. Germline V gene data show CDR1 as GTSNPN and CDR2 as SVGIG (reference sequence). For the CDR3, the DNA is TGTGCCTGGAGTGTATTGGGGACCGAGCAGTACTTC. This codes for CAWSVLGTEQYF.

This chain connects TRBV14 to TRBJ2-3; either TRBD1 or TRBD2 may fit D (5 bases each). The germline gives CDR1 SGHDN, CDR2 FVKESK. The length of the CDR3 is 16 residues. V was clipped by 7 bases and J by 6 bases, with 23 bases between them. The CDR3 region is CASTRLAETGLDTQYF. The DNA of the CDR3 is TGTGCCAGCACCCGCCTTGCGGAGACGGGGCTTGATACGCAGTATTTT.

The rearrangement links TRBV29-1 to TRBJ2-1; TRBD2 aligns across 14 bases. Unmatched junction bases numbered 11, after V lost 5 bases and J lost 8 bases. This CDR3 is 16 amino acids long. CDR1 SQVTM and CDR2 ANQGSEA come from the germline V gene. CDR3 sequence: CSVTGTSGSLWDEQFF. In DNA form, the CDR3 reads TGCAGCGTTACGGGGACTAGCGGGAGCCTCTGGGATGAGCAGTTCTTC.

Remarks on this clone: Other DNA variants within this sample encode the same CDR3. The chain has TRBV28 and TRBJ2-7; TRBD2 aligns across 9 bases. Trimming at V came to 6 bases and at J to 0 bases, leaving 3 bases not matched to a gene. Per germline, CDR1 MDHEN and CDR2 SYDVKM. The CDR3 is 14 amino acids. The CDR3 region is CASSRLADSYEQYF. CDR3 bases: TGTGCCAGCAGCAGACTAGCGGACTCCTACGAGCAGTACTTC.

V and J are TRBV7-9 and TRBJ2-7; 8 bases are shared with TRBD2. The CDR3 runs 15 residues. V gave up 1 base and J gave up 5 bases; unmatched junction bases: 7. Germline V gene data show CDR1 as SEHNR and CDR2 as FQNEAQ (reference sequence). Here the CDR3 reads CASSLVASGYHEQYF. For the CDR3, the DNA is TGTGCCAGCAGCTTAGTTGCTAGCGGGTACCACGAGCAGTACTTC.

This chain's CDR3 is CARTGGSYGYTF. DNA for the CDR3: TGTGCCAGAACAGGGGGCTCCTATGGCTACACCTTC. The V call is TRBV2, the J call TRBJ1-2; 9 positions agree with TRBD1. Trimming cost V 9 bases and J 4 bases; bases outside gene matches: 3. Germline loops: CDR1 SNHLY, CDR2 FYNNEI. The CDR3 extends over 12 amino acids.

The chain recombines TRBV18 with TRBJ2-1; D ambiguous. The length of the CDR3 is 14 residues. Trimming left V 6 bases short and J 0 bases short, with 9 bases between. Germline lookup yields CDR1 KGHSH and CDR2 LQKENI. CDR3 nucleotide sequence: TGTGCCAGCTCGCAGGCGAGCTCCTACAATGAGCAGTTCTTC. Translated: CASSQASSYNEQFF.

This clone appeared a single time. The chain combines TRBV5-1 with TRBJ2-4; D uncertain. The V gene's germline CDR1 is SGHRS and CDR2 YFSETQ. CDR3 length equals 16 residues. With 4 bases removed from V and 0 bases from J, the gap between germline ends came to 14 bases. The CDR3 DNA is TGCGCCAGCAGCCTAAAGGGCGGTCTAGCCAAAAACATTCAGTACTTC. Translated, it gives CASSLKGGLAKNIQYF.

The gene calls are TRBV5-5 and TRBJ1-2; 9 nucleotides agree with TRBD1. The V and J ends lost 5 bases and 2 bases, in that order; junction bases with no gene match: 10. Germline V CDR1 and CDR2: SGHKS, YYEKEE (reference sequence). There are 16 residues in the CDR3. The CDR3 coding sequence is TGTGCCAGCAGATGGACAGGGGAAGTTATAAACTATGGCTACACCTTC. Translating it yields CASRWTGEVINYGYTF.

The rearrangement links TRBV9 to TRBJ2-7, with D perhaps TRBD2 (5 bases). With 0 bases removed from V and 2 bases from J, the gap between germline ends came to 9 bases. Germline CDR1 SGDLS, CDR2 YYNGEE. CDR3 length: 14 residues. The CDR3 DNA sequence: TGTGCCAGCAGCGTAGGGCTAGCCACCTACGAGCAGTACTTC. This encodes CASSVGLATYEQYF.

This chain links TRBV30 with TRBJ2-7; D gene ambiguous. The germline V and J ends were trimmed by 5 bases and 0 bases, with 14 bases remaining between them. Looked up from germline, CDR1 is GTSNPN and CDR2 is SVGIG (reference sequence). The CDR3 is 14 amino acids. The CDR3 coding sequence is TGTGCCTGGGCCTTGGGCAGTGGCTCCTACGAGCAGTACTTC. It codes for CAWALGSGSYEQYF.

The chain couples TRBV5-1 to TRBJ2-7; 10 nucleotides align to TRBD2. The germline V gene has CDR1 SGHRS and CDR2 YFSETQ. Trimming removed 0 bases from V and 3 bases from J; junction bases left unmatched: 3. This CDR3 region has 15 residues. In DNA, the CDR3 is TGCGCCAGCAGCTTGGAGCCTAGCGGGAGCTACGAGCAGTACTTC. Translated, it gives CASSLEPSGSYEQYF.

The chain employs TRBV27 and TRBJ2-2, with 10 bases aligning to TRBD1. CDR3 size: 15 residues. The germline V gene encodes CDR1 MNHEY and CDR2 SMNVEV (reference sequence). Trimming removed 7 bases from V and 6 bases from J; junction bases left unmatched: 8. The chain's CDR3 is CASKQTGGASGELFF. DNA for the CDR3: TGTGCCAGCAAACAGACAGGGGGCGCGTCCGGGGAGCTGTTTTTT.

The chain couples TRBV7-9 to TRBJ1-4; TRBD1 agrees at 7 bases. Germline V gene sequence: CDR1 SEHNR, CDR2 FQNEAQ (reference sequence). The V gene end was trimmed by 3 bases and the J gene end by 5 bases; junction bases not matched to a gene: 15. The CDR3 sequence is 18 residues long. CDR3 region: CASSFSDRVLTLNEKLFF. Here the CDR3 DNA reads TGTGCCAGCAGCTTCTCCGACAGGGTGTTAACCCTGAATGAAAAACTGTTTTTT.